This T cell receptor (beta chain) was recovered during a study of T cell responses to AZD1222 COVID-19 vaccine. General study points: Baseline antibody screening turned up just a handful of seropositive AZD1222 recipients. The study found vaccine-associated CD4 TCRs spanning spike, dominant at 160-218 and 743-854. Repertoires were collected only later (after the peak T cell response had occurred).

Generated by immunoSEQ multiplex PCR, the TCRdb table keeps only in-frame clones and is missing some. This table has 130,000 or so clones, roughly 84% appearing once. CDR1 and CDR2 from the germline V gene are MNHEY and SMNVEV (reference sequence). V lost 0 bases to trimming and J lost 3 bases; unmatched junction nucleotides: 1. CDR3 length: 14 amino acids. As to this clone: What it binds is unknown.

The sequencing used peripheral blood, collected on day 0 of AZD1222 vaccination. This TCR was recovered from an adult in good health. This chain connects TRBV27 to TRBJ2-7, with TRBD1 matching over 8 bases. This CDR3 is CASSLSDRDYEQYF. CDR3 coding DNA: TGTGCCAGCAGTTTATCGGACAGGGACTACGAGCAGTACTTC.